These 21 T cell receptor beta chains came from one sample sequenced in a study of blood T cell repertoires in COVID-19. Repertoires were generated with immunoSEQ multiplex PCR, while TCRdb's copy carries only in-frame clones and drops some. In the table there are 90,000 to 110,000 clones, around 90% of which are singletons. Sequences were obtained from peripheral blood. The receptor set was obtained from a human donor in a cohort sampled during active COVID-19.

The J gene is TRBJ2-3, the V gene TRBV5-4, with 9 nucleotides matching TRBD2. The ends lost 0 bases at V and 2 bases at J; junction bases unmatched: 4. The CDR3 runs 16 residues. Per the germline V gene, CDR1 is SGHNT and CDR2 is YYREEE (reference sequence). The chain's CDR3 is CASSLVRGGATDTQYF. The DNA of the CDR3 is TGTGCCAGCAGCTTGGTACGCGGGGGGGCCACAGATACGCAGTATTTT. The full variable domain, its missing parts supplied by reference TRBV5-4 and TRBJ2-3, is ETGVTQSPTHLIKTRGQQVTLRCSSQSGHNTVSWYQQALGQGPQFIFQYYREEENGRGNFPPRFSGLQFPNYSSELNVNALELDDSALYLCASSLVRGGATDTQYFGPGTRLTVL.

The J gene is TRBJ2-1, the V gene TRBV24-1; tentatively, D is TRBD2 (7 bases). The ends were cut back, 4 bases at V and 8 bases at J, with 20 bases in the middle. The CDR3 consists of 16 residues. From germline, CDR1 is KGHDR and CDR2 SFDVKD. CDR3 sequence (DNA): TGTGCCACCAGTGACAGGGGCTGGTCTAGCGGCGATGAGCAGTTCTTC. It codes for CATSDRGWSSGDEQFF.

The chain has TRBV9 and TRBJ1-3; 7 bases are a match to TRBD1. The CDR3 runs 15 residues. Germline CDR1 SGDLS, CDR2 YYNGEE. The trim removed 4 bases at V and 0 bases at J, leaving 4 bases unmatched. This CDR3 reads CASSTTGSSGNTIYF. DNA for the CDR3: TGTGCCAGCAGCACGACAGGGAGCTCTGGAAACACCATATATTTT.

CDR3 nucleotide sequence: TGTGCCAGCAGCCCCAGGCGGTTAGCGGGTGGGGATGAGCAGTTCTTC. This encodes CASSPRRLAGGDEQFF. The J gene is TRBJ2-1, the V gene TRBV7-2, with 7 bases that match TRBD2. Germline V gene sequence: CDR1 SGHTA, CDR2 FQGNSA. This CDR3 spans 16 amino acids. V lost 5 bases, J lost 8 bases, and 15 bases stayed unmatched.

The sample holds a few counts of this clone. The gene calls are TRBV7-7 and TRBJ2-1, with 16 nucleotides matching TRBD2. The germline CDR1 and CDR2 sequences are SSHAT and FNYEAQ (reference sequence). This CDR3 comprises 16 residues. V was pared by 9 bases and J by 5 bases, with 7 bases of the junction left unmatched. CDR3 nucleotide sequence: TGTGCCAGGGGACTAGCGGGAGGGGGGACTAACAATGAGCAGTTCTTC. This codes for CARGLAGGGTNNEQFF.

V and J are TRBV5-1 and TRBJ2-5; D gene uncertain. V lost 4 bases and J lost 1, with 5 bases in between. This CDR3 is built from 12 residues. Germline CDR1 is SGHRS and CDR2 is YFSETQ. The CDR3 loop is CASSNSQETQYF. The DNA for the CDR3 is TGCGCCAGCAGCAACAGCCAAGAGACCCAGTACTTC.

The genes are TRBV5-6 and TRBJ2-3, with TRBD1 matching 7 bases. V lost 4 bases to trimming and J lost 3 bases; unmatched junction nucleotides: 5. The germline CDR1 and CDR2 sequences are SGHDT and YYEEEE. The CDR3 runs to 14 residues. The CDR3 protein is CASSAGTATDTQYF. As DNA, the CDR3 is TGTGCCAGCAGCGCCGGGACAGCTACAGATACGCAGTATTTT. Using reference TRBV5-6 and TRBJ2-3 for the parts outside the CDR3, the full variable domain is DAGVTQSPTHLIKTRGQQVTLRCSPKSGHDTVSWYQQALGQGPQFIFQYYEEEERQRGNFPDRFSGHQFPNYSSELNVNALLLGDSALYLCASSAGTATDTQYFGPGTRLTVL.

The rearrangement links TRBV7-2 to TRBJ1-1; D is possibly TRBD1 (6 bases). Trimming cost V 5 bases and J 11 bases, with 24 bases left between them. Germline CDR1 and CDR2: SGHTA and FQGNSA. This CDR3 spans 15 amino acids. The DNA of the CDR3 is TGTGCCAGCAGCGCTCCAGACCAGGGGCTAATCGGTGCTTTCTTT. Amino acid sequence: CASSAPDQGLIGAFF.

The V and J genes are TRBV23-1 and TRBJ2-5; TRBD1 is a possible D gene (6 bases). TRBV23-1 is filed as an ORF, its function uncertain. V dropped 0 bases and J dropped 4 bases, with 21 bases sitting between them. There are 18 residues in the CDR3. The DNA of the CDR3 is TGCGCCAGCAGTCAATCCTGGTGGGGGCGTGTGGCGGGAGAGACCCAGTACTTC. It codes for CASSQSWWGRVAGETQYF.

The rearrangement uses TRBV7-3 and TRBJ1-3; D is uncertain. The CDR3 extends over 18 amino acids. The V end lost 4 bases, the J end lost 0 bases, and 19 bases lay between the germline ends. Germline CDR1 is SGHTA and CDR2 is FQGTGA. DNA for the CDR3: TGTGCCAGCAGCTCCCCCCGCGGGTCCCGCGCCTCTGGAAACACCATATATTTT. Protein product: CASSSPRGSRASGNTIYF.

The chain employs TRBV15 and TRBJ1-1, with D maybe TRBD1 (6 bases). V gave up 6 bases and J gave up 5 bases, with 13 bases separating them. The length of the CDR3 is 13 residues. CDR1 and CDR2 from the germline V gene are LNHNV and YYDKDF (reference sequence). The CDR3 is CATSWGGQTEAFF. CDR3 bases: TGTGCCACCAGTTGGGGGGGGCAAACTGAAGCTTTCTTT.

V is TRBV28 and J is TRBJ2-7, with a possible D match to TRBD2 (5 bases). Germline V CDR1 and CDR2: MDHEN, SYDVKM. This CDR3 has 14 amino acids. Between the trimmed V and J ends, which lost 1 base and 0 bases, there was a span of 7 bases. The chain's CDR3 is CASSLYGSSYEQYF. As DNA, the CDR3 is TGTGCCAGCAGTTTATATGGGAGCTCCTACGAGCAGTACTTC.

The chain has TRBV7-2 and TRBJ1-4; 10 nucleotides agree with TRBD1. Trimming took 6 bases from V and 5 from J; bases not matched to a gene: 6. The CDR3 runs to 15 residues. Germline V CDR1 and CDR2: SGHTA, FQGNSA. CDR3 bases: TGTGCCAGCAGACAACGGACAGGGGGGAATGAAAAACTGTTTTTT. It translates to CASRQRTGGNEKLFF.

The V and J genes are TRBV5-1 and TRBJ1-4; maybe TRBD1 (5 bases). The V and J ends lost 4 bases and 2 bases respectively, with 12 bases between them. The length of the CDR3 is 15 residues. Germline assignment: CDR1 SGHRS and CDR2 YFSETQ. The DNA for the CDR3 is TGCGCCAGCAGCATCACCGGGACTACTAATGAAAAACTGTTTTTT. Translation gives CASSITGTTNEKLFF.

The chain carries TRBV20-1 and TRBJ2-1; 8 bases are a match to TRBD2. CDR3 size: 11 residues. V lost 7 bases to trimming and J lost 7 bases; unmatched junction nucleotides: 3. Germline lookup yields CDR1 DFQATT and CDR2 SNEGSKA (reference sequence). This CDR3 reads CSGLAQNEQFF. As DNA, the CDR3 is TGCAGTGGACTAGCGCAAAATGAGCAGTTCTTC.

The CDR3 region has the DNA TGTGCCAGCAGCGAACAGGGTACTGGGGCCAACGTCCTGACTTTC. Encoded protein: CASSEQGTGANVLTF. The chain employs TRBV9 and TRBJ2-6; maybe TRBD1 (6 bases). The CDR3 contains 15 residues. V dropped 3 bases and J dropped 2 bases, with 9 bases sitting between them. Per the germline V gene, CDR1 is SGDLS and CDR2 is YYNGEE.

CDR3 amino acids: CASSQSGEGYRVPDHEQYF. For the CDR3, the DNA is TGCGCCAGCAGTCAATCGGGTGAGGGCTACAGGGTTCCAGACCACGAGCAGTACTTC. The chain links TRBV23-1 to TRBJ2-7; maybe TRBD1 (6 bases). TRBV23-1 qualifies as an ORF whose function is uncertain. There are 19 residues in the CDR3. Deletions cut 0 bases from V and 5 bases from J, with 26 bases between.

The CDR3 region has the DNA TGTGCCAGCAGCCAAGTAGCGGGGGCGAACACCGGGGAGCTGTTTTTT. Its protein product is CASSQVAGANTGELFF. This chain uses TRBV3-1 (or the pseudogene TRBV3-2) with TRBJ2-2; 9 bases fit TRBD2. The CDR3 contains 16 residues. V lost 1 base to trimming and J lost 0 bases; unmatched junction nucleotides: 0. In germline, CDR1 is LGHDT, CDR2 YNNKEL (reference sequence).

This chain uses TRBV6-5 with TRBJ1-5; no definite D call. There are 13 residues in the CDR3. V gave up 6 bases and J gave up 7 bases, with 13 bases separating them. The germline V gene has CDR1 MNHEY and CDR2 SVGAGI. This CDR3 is CASSPMPGQPQHF. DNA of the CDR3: TGTGCCAGCAGCCCCATGCCGGGACAGCCCCAGCATTTT.

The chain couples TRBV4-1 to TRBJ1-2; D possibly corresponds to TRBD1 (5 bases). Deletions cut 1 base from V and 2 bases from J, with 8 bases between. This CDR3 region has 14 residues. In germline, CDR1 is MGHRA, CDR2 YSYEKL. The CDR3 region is CASSQGKGNYGYTF. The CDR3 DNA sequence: TGCGCCAGCAGCCAAGGGAAGGGGAACTATGGCTACACCTTC.

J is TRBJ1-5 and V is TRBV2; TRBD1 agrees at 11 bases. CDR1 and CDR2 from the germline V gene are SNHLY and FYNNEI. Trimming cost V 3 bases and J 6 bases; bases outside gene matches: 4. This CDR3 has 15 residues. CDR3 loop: CASSEVGTGGQPQHF. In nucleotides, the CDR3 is TGTGCCAGCAGTGAGGTCGGGACAGGGGGTCAGCCCCAGCATTTT.